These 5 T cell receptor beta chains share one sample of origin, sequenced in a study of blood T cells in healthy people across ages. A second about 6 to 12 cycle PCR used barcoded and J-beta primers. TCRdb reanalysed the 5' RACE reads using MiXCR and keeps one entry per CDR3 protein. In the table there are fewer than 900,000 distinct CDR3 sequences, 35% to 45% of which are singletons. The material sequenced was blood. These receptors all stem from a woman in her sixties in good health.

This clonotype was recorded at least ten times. The CDR3 sequence: CASSPTGAIGGYTF. The CDR3 nucleotides are TGTGCCAGCAGTCCAACAGGGGCGATAGGTGGCTACACCTTC. V is TRBV27 and J is TRBJ1-2; 7 bases agree with TRBD1. J lost 7 bases, V lost 5 bases, and 10 bases had no gene match. The CDR3 consists of 14 residues. Germline V lookup: CDR1 MNHEY, CDR2 SMNVEV (reference sequence).

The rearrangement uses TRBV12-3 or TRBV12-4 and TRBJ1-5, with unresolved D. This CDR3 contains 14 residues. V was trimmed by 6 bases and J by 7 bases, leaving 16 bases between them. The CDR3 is CASSRDRDRQPQHF. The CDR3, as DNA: TGTGCCAGCAGCCGAGACCGAGACCGCCAGCCCCAGCATTTT.

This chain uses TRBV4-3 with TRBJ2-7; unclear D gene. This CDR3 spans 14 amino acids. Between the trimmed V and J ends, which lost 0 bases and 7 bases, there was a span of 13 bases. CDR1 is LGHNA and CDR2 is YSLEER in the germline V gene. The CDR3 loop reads CASSQESQVDEQYF. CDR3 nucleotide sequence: TGCGCCAGCAGCCAAGAGTCACAAGTGGATGAGCAGTACTTC.

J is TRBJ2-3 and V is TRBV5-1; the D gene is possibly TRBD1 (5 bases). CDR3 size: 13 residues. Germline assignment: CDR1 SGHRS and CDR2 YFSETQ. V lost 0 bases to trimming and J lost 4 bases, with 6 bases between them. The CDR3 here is CASSLGQSDTQYF. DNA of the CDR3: TGCGCCAGCAGCTTGGGACAGTCAGATACGCAGTATTTT.

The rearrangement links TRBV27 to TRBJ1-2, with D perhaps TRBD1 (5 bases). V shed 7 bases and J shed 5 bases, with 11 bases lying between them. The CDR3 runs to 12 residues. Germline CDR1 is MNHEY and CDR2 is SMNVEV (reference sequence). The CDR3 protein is CASKVEGYGYTF. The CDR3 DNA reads TGTGCCAGCAAGGTTGAGGGGTATGGCTACACCTTC.